These T cell receptor beta chains were read from a single sample in a study of CD8 T cells in Susac syndrome. MiXCR was run by TCRdb on the immunoSEQ multiplex PCR reads, yielding one entry per CDR3 protein. The profile shows about 200,000 distinct CDR3 sequences, 85% to 95% of them singletons. Material: CD4+ T cells from PBMCs. The receptors here all came from a human donor in good health. CDR3s include the opening cysteine and the closing phenylalanine or tryptophan. A D gene is named only where the DNA matches it firmly. Expanded clones are given a class, and other clones once, few, many or no size at all.

v_call	d_call	clone_size	j_call	cdr3_nt	cdr3_aa
TRBV20-1	.	.	TRBJ1-1	TGCAGTGCTTGGACGAACACTGAAGCTTTCTTT	CSAWTNTEAFF
TRBV5-1	TRBD1	.	TRBJ1-1	TGCGCCAGCAGCTTAGGAGGGGGCTATTCTGAAGCTTTCTTT	CASSLGGGYSEAFF
TRBV5-1	.	.	TRBJ2-5	TGCGCCAGCAGCTTCGCAGGGGCGCCCCAAGAGACCCAGTACTTC	CASSFAGAPQETQYF
TRBV20-1	.	.	TRBJ1-6	TGCAGTGCTAGAGAGGACGGACAATCACCCCTCCACTTT	CSAREDGQSPLHF
TRBV20-1	.	.	TRBJ1-6	TGCAGTGCTAACGGCCCCAATAATTCACCCCTCCACTTT	CSANGPNNSPLHF
TRBV29-1	.	.	TRBJ1-2	TGCAGCGTTGCAGAGAACTATGGCTACACCTTC	CSVAENYGYTF
TRBV20-1	.	.	TRBJ1-2	TGCAGTGCTAGGCTGGGTCGTACCGCATATGGCTACACCTTC	CSARLGRTAYGYTF
TRBV20-1	.	.	TRBJ2-7	TGCAGTGCTAGAGACCGTTTGGGTGTTGGCTACGAGCAGTACTTC	CSARDRLGVGYEQYF
TRBV5-1	.	.	TRBJ2-7	TGCGCCAGCAGCTTGGCTCCACAGAGCTACGAGCAGTACTTC	CASSLAPQSYEQYF
TRBV12-3/TRBV12-4	.	.	TRBJ2-7	TGTGCCAGCAGTTTGCCACGGGAGATGAAGTACTTC	CASSLPREMKYF
TRBV5-1	TRBD2	.	TRBJ2-5	TGCGCCAGCAGCTTGGTTGCGGGAGAGATGGAGACCCAGTACTTC	CASSLVAGEMETQYF
TRBV18	.	.	TRBJ1-5	TGTGCCAGCTCACCACGGGGGGGCGGCAATCAGCCCCAGCATTTT	CASSPRGGGNQPQHF
TRBV3-1	.	.	TRBJ1-2	TGTGCCAGCAGCCAGCGGAGGGGTCGAGGCTACACCTTC	CASSQRRGRGYTF
TRBV18	.	.	TRBJ2-5	TGTGCCAGCTCACCAAGTAAGACACTGGAGACCCAGTACTTC	CASSPSKTLETQYF
TRBV29-1	.	.	TRBJ2-3	TGCAGCTGGGGGCCACCAGATACGCAGTATTTT	CSWGPPDTQYF
TRBV12-3/TRBV12-4	.	.	TRBJ2-7	TGTGCCAGCAGTTTAGCGGGAAAGAGGGACGAGCAGTACTTC	CASSLAGKRDEQYF
TRBV3-1	.	.	TRBJ1-1	TGTGCCAGCAGCCAATCCTTAGGTAACTCTGAAGCTTTCTTT	CASSQSLGNSEAFF
TRBV6-2/TRBV6-3	.	.	TRBJ1-4	TGTGCCAGCAGTACCCCCCGGGACCGAACTAATGAAAAACTGTTTTTT	CASSTPRDRTNEKLFF
TRBV9	TRBD2	.	TRBJ2-1	TGTGCCAGCAGCGGCTCCAGGACTAGCGGGTCCTACAATGAGCAGTTCTTC	CASSGSRTSGSYNEQFF
TRBV24-1	.	.	TRBJ1-1	TGTGCCACCAGTCAATGGGGGGACACTGAAGCTTTCTTT	CATSQWGDTEAFF
TRBV20-1	.	.	TRBJ1-2	TGCAGTGCTCCCCGTGGGGGTGGCTACACCTTC	CSAPRGGGYTF
TRBV12-3/TRBV12-4	.	.	TRBJ1-5	TGTGCCAGCAGCCCGAACCTCGGGCCTCAGCCCCAGCATTTT	CASSPNLGPQPQHF
TRBV12-3/TRBV12-4	TRBD1	.	TRBJ1-5	TGTGCCAGCAGTTTTGGACAGGGGTCCAATCAGCCCCAGCATTTT	CASSFGQGSNQPQHF
TRBV15	.	.	TRBJ1-2	TGTGCCACCAGCAGAGATTACGGAACGGCGTATGGCTACACCTTC	CATSRDYGTAYGYTF
TRBV3-1	TRBD2	.	TRBJ2-1	TGTGCCAGCGGACTAGCGGGAGGTTTTCAGTTCTTC	CASGLAGGFQFF
TRBV9	.	.	TRBJ2-3	TGTGCCAGCAGCGTAGGAGGGACAGATACGCAGTATTTT	CASSVGGTDTQYF
TRBV20-1	.	.	TRBJ2-5	TGCAGTGCTAGAATCTCAGGGGTCGGTGAGACCCAGTACTTC	CSARISGVGETQYF
TRBV3-1	.	.	TRBJ2-7	TGTGCCAGCAGCCAAGATTTATCCGAACCCCTCCACGAGCAGTACTTC	CASSQDLSEPLHEQYF
TRBV3-1	.	.	TRBJ2-6	TGTGCCAGCAGTCCTAACTCTGGGGCCAACGTCCTGACTTTC	CASSPNSGANVLTF
TRBV3-1	.	.	TRBJ1-1	TGTGCCAGCAGCCAAGTCGATTCCAGAGTGGCTTTCTTT	CASSQVDSRVAFF
TRBV3-1	TRBD2	.	TRBJ2-3	TGTGCCAGCAGCCAAGTGACTAGCGGGGGAGGCACAGATACGCAGTATTTT	CASSQVTSGGGTDTQYF
TRBV18	.	.	TRBJ2-1	TGTGCCAGCTCCTACGACAGGGAGGCCTACAATGAGCAGTTCTTC	CASSYDREAYNEQFF
TRBV3-1	TRBD2	once	TRBJ2-3	TGTGCCAGCAGCCCAGGACTAGCCCGGGATACGCAGTATTTT	CASSPGLARDTQYF
TRBV30	TRBD1	.	TRBJ1-1	TGTGCCTGGGGCCCGGGACAGGGAAGCACTGAAGCTTTCTTT	CAWGPGQGSTEAFF
TRBV9	TRBD2	.	TRBJ2-3	TGTGCCAGCAGCGGGACTAGCGGGATACGTAGCACAGATACGCAGTATTTT	CASSGTSGIRSTDTQYF
TRBV25-1	TRBD1	.	TRBJ2-7	TGTGCCAGCAGTGCCGGGACAGGGATGTACGAGCAGTACTTC	CASSAGTGMYEQYF
TRBV18	.	.	TRBJ1-1	TGTGCCAGCTCACCCCTACAGGGTAGCCCTGAAGCTTTCTTT	CASSPLQGSPEAFF
TRBV7-9	.	.	TRBJ2-3	TGTGCCAGCAGCTTCCCGCCAGAGCAGTATTTT	CASSFPPEQYF
TRBV9	.	.	TRBJ2-1	TGTGCCAGCAGCGCCGTAGCGGCTCGGGAAAATGAGCAGTTCTTC	CASSAVAARENEQFF
TRBV29-1	TRBD1	.	TRBJ2-3	TGCAGCGTTGACATAGGGGGCGCGCCGGGTACGCAGTATTTT	CSVDIGGAPGTQYF
TRBV29-1	.	.	TRBJ2-5	TGCAGCGTTGGGATGACTTCCCAAGAGACCCAGTACTTC	CSVGMTSQETQYF
TRBV20-1	TRBD2	once	TRBJ2-1	TGCAGTGCTAGACGTAGCGGGTTGTACAATGAGCAGTTCTTC	CSARRSGLYNEQFF
TRBV24-1	TRBD1	.	TRBJ1-5	TGTGCCACCAGTGACGCCGCAGGGGGACATCAGCCCCAGCATTTT	CATSDAAGGHQPQHF
TRBV9	.	.	TRBJ1-2	TGTGCCAGCAGCGTAGAGGCAACAGTGTGCTATGGCTACACCTTC	CASSVEATVCYGYTF
TRBV29-1	.	.	TRBJ1-2	TGCAGCGTTGCCCCGGGGGGTAGTGGCTACACCTTC	CSVAPGGSGYTF
TRBV3-1	.	.	TRBJ2-5	TGTGCCAGCAGCCACAGCGGGCTCGACCAAGAGACCCAGTACTTC	CASSHSGLDQETQYF
TRBV20-1	TRBD2	.	TRBJ2-7	TGCAGTGCAGCGGGGACTAGCGGTTTCTACGAGCAGTACTTC	CSAAGTSGFYEQYF
TRBV15	.	.	TRBJ2-6	TGTGCCACCAGCAGAGCCTCTTGGGCGGGAGGGGCCAACGTCCTGACTTTC	CATSRASWAGGANVLTF
TRBV4-2	.	.	TRBJ2-5	TGTGCCAGCAGCCAAGATCCTGGGGAGCAAGAGACCCAGTACTTC	CASSQDPGEQETQYF
TRBV6-1	.	few	TRBJ2-7	TGTGCCAGCAGCCAGGAACGGGCCTACGAGCAGTACTTC	CASSQERAYEQYF
TRBV5-1	TRBD2	.	TRBJ2-1	TGCGCCAGCCAACCGGGACTAGCGGACAATGAGCAGTTCTTC	CASQPGLADNEQFF
TRBV2	.	.	TRBJ2-5	TGTGCCCCGGGGCGGACTTTCCAAGAGACCCAGTACTTC	CAPGRTFQETQYF
TRBV24-1	.	.	TRBJ1-5	TGTGCCACCAGTGTCGGCGGGCAGCCCCAGCATTTT	CATSVGGQPQHF
TRBV5-4	.	once	TRBJ2-7	TGTGCCAGCAGCTTGCCGGGACCCAACCCTTACGAGCAGTACTTC	CASSLPGPNPYEQYF
TRBV11-2	.	.	TRBJ2-1	TGTGCCAGCTGCAGACAGGAGTACAATGAGCAGTTCTTC	CASCRQEYNEQFF
TRBV29-1	TRBD1	.	TRBJ1-1	TGCAGCGTTGAAGATCAGGGGGGAGAGGCTTTCTTT	CSVEDQGGEAFF
TRBV12-3/TRBV12-4	.	.	TRBJ1-2	TGTGCCAGCAGTTTACAGGATGGCTACACCTTC	CASSLQDGYTF